This TCR beta chain stems from a study listed by TCRdb under 2016. Library method: RT-PCR. Sequencing was carried out with an Illumina MiSeq. TCRdb reworked the public reads: Q25 trimming with fastp, MiXCR clone assembly, productive beta chains retained. A single entry per CDR3 protein holds the most common genes and DNA from its merged rows. This sample holds 650,000 to 800,000 distinct CDR3 sequences; 13% to 15% were observed only once. The top ten constitute 3.6% of the sample. Unmatched junction bases come to 3, with V trimmed by 5 bases and J by 3 bases. The germline V gene (reference sequence) provides CDR1 LGHDT and CDR2 YNNKEL. The cysteine opens and the phenylalanine closes a CDR3 of 13 amino acids. The entry retains the CDR3 DNA only, 39 bases that are in frame from base 1. As for this clonotype: Its antigen target is currently unknown. Base qualities are not at hand, and no much larger clone is one base apart.

What was sequenced was memory CD4+ T cells from blood. The origin of this receptor is a female donor in good health, serving as a healthy control. The chain links TRBV3-1 with TRBJ1-2; TRBD1 matches 7 bases in the middle. Here the CDR3 is given as CASSVDRDYGYTF. The nucleotides read TGTGCCAGCAGCGTTGACAGGGACTATGGCTACACCTTC.